This T cell receptor (beta chain) originates from a study of T cells expressing NK-cell markers. At the level of the study: Obtained from sorted CD3+CD56+NKG2C+, CD3+CD56+NKG2C- and CD3+CD56-NKG2C+ T cells were the TCR beta repertoires. Seven of the eight sequenced donors were HCMV-seropositive; one was seronegative. Study results and caveats: These same clonotypes (in a handful of donors) also led the CD3+CD56-NKG2C+ fraction.

Germline CDR1 and CDR2: MNHNS and SASEGT. This CDR3 has 13 amino acids. With respect to this clonotype: Its antigen remains unidentified.

TCRdb reworked the 5' RACE reads into one entry per CDR3 protein, no DNA. This listing includes 350,000 to 500,000 distinct CDR3 sequences. Sequenced material: blood T cells: a sorted CD56 or NKG2C T cell subset, CD4+ or CD8+ T cells, or bulk PBMC T cells (not recorded which). The rearrangement uses TRBV6-1 and TRBJ1-2; TCRdb's assignment of TRBD1 cannot be checked, as there is no DNA. The sequence derives from a woman aged 18-70 years in good health. This CDR3 is CASSADRVRGYTF.